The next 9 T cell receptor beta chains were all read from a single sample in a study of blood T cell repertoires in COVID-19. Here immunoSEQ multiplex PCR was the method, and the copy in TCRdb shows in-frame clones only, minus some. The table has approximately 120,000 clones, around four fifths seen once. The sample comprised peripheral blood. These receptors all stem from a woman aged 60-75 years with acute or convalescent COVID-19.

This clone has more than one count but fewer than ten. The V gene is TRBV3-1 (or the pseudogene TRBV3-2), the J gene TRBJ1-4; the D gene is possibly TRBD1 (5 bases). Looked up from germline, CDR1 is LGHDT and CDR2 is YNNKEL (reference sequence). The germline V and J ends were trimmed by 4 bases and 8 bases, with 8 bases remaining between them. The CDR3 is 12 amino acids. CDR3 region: CASSPPGEKLFF. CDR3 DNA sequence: TGTGCCAGCAGCCCACCAGGGGAAAAACTGTTTTTT.

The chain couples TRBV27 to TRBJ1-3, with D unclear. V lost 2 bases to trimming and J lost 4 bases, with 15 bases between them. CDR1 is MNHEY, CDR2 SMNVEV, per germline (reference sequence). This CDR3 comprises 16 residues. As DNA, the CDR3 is TGTGCCAGCAGTTTACAGCCAAGTAACAGAGGAAACACCATATATTTT. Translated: CASSLQPSNRGNTIYF.

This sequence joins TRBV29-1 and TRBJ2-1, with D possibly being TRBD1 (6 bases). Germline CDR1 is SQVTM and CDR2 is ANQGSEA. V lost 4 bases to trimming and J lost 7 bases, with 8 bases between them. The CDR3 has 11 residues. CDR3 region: CSVVQGNEQFF. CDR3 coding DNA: TGCAGCGTTGTGCAGGGGAATGAGCAGTTCTTC.

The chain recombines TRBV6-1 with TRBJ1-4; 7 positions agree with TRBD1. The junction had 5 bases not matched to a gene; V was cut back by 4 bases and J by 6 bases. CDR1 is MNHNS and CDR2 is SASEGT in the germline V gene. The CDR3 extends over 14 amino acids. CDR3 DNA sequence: TGTGCCAGCAGTGGGGGACAGTTCCATGAAAAACTGTTTTTT. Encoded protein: CASSGGQFHEKLFF.

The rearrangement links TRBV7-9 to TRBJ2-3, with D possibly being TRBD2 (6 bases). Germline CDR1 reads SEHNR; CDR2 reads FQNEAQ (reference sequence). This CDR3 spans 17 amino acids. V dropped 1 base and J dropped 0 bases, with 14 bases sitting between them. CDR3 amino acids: CASSLGLEGASTDTQYF. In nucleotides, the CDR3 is TGTGCCAGCAGCTTAGGGCTGGAGGGAGCTAGCACAGATACGCAGTATTTT.

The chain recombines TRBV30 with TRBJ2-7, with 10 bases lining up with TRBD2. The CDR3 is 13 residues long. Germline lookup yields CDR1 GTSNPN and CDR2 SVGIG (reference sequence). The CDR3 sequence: CAVAGGYRYEQYF. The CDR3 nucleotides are TGTGCTGTAGCGGGGGGCTATCGCTACGAGCAGTACTTC. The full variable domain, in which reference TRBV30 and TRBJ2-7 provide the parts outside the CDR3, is SQTIHQWPATLVQPVGSPLSLECTVEGTSNPNLYWYRQAAGRGLQLLFYSVGIGQISSEVPQNLSASRPQDRQFILSSKKLLLSDSGFYLCAVAGGYRYEQYFGPGTRLTVT.

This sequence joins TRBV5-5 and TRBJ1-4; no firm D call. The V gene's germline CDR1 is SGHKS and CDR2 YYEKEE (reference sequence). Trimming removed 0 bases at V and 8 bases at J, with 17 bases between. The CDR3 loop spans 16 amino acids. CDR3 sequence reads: CASSLASGLAREKLFF. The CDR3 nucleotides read TGTGCCAGCAGCTTGGCCAGCGGGTTGGCGAGGGAAAAACTGTTTTTT. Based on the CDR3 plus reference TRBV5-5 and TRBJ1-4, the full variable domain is DAGVTQSPTHLIKTRGQQVTLRCSPISGHKSVSWYQQVLGQGPQFIFQYYEKEERGRGNFPDRFSARQFPNYSSELNVNALLLGDSALYLCASSLASGLAREKLFFGSGTQLSVL.

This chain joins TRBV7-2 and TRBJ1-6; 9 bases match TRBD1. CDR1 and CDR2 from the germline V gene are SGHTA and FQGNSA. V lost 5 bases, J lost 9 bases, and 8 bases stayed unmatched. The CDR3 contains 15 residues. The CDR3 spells CASSMITGGPSPLHF. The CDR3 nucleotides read TGTGCCAGCAGCATGATTACAGGGGGCCCTTCACCCCTCCACTTT. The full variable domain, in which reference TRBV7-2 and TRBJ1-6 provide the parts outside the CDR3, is GAGVSQSPSNKVTEKGKDVELRCDPISGHTALYWYRQSLGQGLEFLIYFQGNSAPDKSGLPSDRFSAERTGGSVSTLTIQRTQQEDSAVYLCASSMITGGPSPLHFGNGTRLTVT.

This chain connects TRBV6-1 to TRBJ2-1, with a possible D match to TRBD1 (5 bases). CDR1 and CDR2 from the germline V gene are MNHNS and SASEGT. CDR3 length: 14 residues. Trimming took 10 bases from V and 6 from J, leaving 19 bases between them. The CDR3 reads CATRGRVKGNEQFF. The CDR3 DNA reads TGTGCCACTAGGGGCAGGGTAAAGGGCAATGAGCAGTTCTTC.